This T cell receptor (beta chain) was sequenced during a study of OX40 agonist ivuxolimab in advanced cancers. With respect to this clone: Antigen unknown.

Using immunoSEQ multiplex PCR, the repertoire was profiled, and TCRdb retains in-frame clones only, with some absent. The sample includes 100,000 to 130,000 clones, around 90% seen only once; the top ten take 0.95% to 1.5%. Findings and caveats of the study: Nonresponders, in some cases, also had low normalized T-cell clonal expansion. The CD4+ and CD8+ T cells in the blood had expanded clonally by week 6 at 0.1 to 3.0 mg/kg.

CDR3 length: 16 residues. The V segment lost 9 bases and the J segment 5 bases; nucleotides outside the gene matches: 14. In germline, CDR1 is MNHEY, CDR2 SMNVEV (reference sequence). The J gene is TRBJ2-1, the V gene TRBV27; 9 bases match TRBD2. This TCR was sampled from an adult with an advanced solid tumor such as melanoma, head and neck, liver or kidney cancer. The source was CD4+ or CD8+ T cells sorted from blood, collected in a trial of the OX40 agonist ivuxolimab. DNA for the CDR3: TGTGCCAGTATGACCCATAAGCGGGAGGTTCACAATGAGCAGTTCTTC. It is translated as CASMTHKREVHNEQFF.